Sequencing of this T cell receptor (beta chain) was carried out in a study of PD-L1 blockade in urothelial cancer. Whole-study context: Male sex and bladder-origin urothelial cancer were recorded for about nine tenths of the roughly 29 patients. Median T cell yield from blood was 120,000 to 150,000. The authors examined blood 3 weeks (second dose) and 6 weeks after treatment start. Findings of the study overall: Pretreatment TCR clonality in blood under the median foretold superior survival.

Assay: immunoSEQ multiplex PCR; the TCRdb copy retains only in-frame clones and omits some. Among about 37,000 clones listed, nearly 85% were seen once. Per the germline V gene, CDR1 is PRHDT and CDR2 is FYEKMQ (reference sequence). CDR3 length equals 14 residues. With 5 bases removed from V and 0 bases from J, the gap between germline ends came to 10 bases. In the case of this clone: Antigen unknown.

Time point here: pretreatment peripheral blood. This receptor was identified in a man between 60 and 70 years old with urothelial cancer. This chain connects TRBV13 to TRBJ2-5; D possibly corresponds to TRBD1 (6 bases). Sequenced material: PBMCs, taken around atezolizumab (anti-PD-L1) treatment. This CDR3 is CASSHTGYQETQYF. DNA for the CDR3: TGTGCCAGCAGCCACACAGGGTACCAAGAGACCCAGTACTTC.